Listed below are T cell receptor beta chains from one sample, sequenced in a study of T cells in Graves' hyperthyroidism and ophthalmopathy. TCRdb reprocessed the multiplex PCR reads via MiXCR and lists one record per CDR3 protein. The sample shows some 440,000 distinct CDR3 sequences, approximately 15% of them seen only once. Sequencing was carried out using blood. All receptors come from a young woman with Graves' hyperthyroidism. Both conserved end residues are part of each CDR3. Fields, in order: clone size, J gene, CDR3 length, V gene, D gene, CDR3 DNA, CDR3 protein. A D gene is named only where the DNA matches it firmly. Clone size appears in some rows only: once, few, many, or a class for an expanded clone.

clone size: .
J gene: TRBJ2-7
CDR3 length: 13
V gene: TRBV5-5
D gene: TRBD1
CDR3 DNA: TGTGCCAGCACGCGACAGGGTACCTACGAGCAGTACTTC
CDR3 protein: CASTRQGTYEQYF

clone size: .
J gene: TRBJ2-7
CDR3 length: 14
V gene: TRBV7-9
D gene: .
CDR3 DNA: TGTGCCAGCAGGTCACGACGGCAGGGACCCGAGCAGTACTTC
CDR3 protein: CASRSRRQGPEQYF

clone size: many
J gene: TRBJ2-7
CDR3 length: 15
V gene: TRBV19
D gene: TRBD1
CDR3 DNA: TGTGCCAGTAGTATAGGGGGGACAGACCGCTACGAGCAGTACTTC
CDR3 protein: CASSIGGTDRYEQYF

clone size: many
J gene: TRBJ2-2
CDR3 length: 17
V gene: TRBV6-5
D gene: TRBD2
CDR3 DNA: TGTGCCAGCAGTTACTCGAGGCTAGCGGGAGGAACCGGGGAGCTGTTTTTT
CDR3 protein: CASSYSRLAGGTGELFF

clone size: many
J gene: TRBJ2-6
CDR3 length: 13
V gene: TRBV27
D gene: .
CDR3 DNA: TGTGCCAGCAGTTTATATGGGGCCAACGTCCTGACTTTC
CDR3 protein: CASSLYGANVLTF

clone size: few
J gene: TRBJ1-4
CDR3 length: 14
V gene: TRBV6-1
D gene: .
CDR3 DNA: TGTGCCAGCCGAAAAGAAGGACAGACCGAAAAACTGTTTTTT
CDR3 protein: CASRKEGQTEKLFF

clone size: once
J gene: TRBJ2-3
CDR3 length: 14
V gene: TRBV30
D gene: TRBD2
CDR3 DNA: TGTGCCTGCCTAGCGGGGTGGAGGTCCGATACGCAGTATTTT
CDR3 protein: CACLAGWRSDTQYF

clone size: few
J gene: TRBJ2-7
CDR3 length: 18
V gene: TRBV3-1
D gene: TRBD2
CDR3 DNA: TGTGCCAGCAGCCAACAGGCAAGACTAGCGGGAGAAAGATACGAGCAGTACTTC
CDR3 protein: CASSQQARLAGERYEQYF

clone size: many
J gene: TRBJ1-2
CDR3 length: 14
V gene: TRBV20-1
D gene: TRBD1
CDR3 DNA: TGCAGTGCTTCGGTTTTGGACAGGGCCTATGGCTACACCTTC
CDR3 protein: CSASVLDRAYGYTF

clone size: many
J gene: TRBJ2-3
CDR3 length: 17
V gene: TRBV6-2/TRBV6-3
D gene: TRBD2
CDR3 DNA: TGTGCCAGCAGTTATCAGGGACTAGCGGCTGGGACAGATACGCAGTATTTT
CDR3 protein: CASSYQGLAAGTDTQYF

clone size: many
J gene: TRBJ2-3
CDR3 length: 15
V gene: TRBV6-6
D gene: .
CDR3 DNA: TGTGCCAGCAGTTACCGGGGCGGACGCACAGATACGCAGTATTTT
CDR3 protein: CASSYRGGRTDTQYF

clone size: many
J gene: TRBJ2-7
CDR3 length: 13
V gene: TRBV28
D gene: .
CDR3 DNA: TGTGCCAGCCAGGAGAGCAGCTCTGGAGAGCAGTACTTC
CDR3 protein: CASQESSSGEQYF

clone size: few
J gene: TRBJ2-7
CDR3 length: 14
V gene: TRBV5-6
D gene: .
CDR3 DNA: TGTGCCAGCAACACTAAATACAATTTCTACGAGCAGTACTTC
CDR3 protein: CASNTKYNFYEQYF

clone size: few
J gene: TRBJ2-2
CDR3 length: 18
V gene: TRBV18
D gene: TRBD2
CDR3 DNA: TGTGCCAGCTCGACCGGACTAGCGGGAGAGGTCAACACCGGGGAGCTGTTTTTT
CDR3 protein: CASSTGLAGEVNTGELFF

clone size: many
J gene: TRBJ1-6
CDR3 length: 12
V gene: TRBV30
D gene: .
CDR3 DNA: TGTGCCTGGAGGGCCGGTAATTCACCCCTCCACTTT
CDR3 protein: CAWRAGNSPLHF

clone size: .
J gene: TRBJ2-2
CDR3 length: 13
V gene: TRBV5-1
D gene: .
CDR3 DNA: TGCGCCAGCAGCGCGAGAGGGACCGGGGAGCTGTTTTTT
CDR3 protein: CASSARGTGELFF

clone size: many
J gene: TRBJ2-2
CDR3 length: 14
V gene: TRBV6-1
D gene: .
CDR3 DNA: TGTGCCAGCAGTGGATACGCGAACACCGGGGAGCTGTTTTTT
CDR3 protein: CASSGYANTGELFF

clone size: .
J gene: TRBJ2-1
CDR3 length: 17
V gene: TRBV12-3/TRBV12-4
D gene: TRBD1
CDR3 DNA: TGTGCCAGCAGTCCCTGGACAGGACCTACCTATTACAATGAGCAGTTCTTC
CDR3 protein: CASSPWTGPTYYNEQFF

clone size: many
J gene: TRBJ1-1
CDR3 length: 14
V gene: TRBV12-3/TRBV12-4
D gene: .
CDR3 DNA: TGTGCCAGCACCCTACAACGGGGGGACACTGAAGCTTTCTTT
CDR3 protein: CASTLQRGDTEAFF

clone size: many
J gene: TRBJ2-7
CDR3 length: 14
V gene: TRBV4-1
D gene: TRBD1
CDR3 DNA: TGCGCCAGCAGCGCCCGGGACAGTGACTACGAGCAGTACTTC
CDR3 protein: CASSARDSDYEQYF

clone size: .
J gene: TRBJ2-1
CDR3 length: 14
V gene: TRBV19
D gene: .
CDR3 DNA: TGTGCCAGTAGTACAGGATATCTGAGCAATGAGCAGTTCTTC
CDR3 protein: CASSTGYLSNEQFF

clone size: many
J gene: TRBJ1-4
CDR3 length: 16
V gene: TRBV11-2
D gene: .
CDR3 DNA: TGTGCCAGCAGCTTAGAACAGGGCGCGCCCTTGGAAAAACTGTTTTTT
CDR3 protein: CASSLEQGAPLEKLFF

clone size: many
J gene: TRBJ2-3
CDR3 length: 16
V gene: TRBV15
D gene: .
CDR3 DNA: TGTGCCACCAGCACGGGGACGGCCGGAGCGGCAGATACGCAGTATTTT
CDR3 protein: CATSTGTAGAADTQYF

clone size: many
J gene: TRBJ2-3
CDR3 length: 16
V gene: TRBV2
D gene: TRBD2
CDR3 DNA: TGTGCCAGCAGTAAGGAGGGCGGGGGGGTACCAGATACGCAGTATTTT
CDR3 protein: CASSKEGGGVPDTQYF

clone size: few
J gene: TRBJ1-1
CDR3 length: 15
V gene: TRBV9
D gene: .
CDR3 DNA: TGTGCCAGCAGCGCTGGACAGTCCATGAACACTGAAGCTTTCTTT
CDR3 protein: CASSAGQSMNTEAFF

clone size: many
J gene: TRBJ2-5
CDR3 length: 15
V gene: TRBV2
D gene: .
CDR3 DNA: TGTGCCAGCCACAACAGGGAAAAAGGGCAAGAGACCCAGTACTTC
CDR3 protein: CASHNREKGQETQYF

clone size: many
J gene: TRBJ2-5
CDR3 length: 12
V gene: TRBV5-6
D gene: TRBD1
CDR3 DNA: TGTGCCAGCAGTTGGGACAGCGAGACCCAGTACTTC
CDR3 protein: CASSWDSETQYF

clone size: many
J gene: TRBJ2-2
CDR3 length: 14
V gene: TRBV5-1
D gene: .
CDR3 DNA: TGCGCCAGCAGCCCCACAGGGTGGACCGGGGAGCTGTTTTTT
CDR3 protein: CASSPTGWTGELFF

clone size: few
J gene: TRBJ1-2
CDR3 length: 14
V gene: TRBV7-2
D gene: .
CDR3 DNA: TGTGCCAGCAGCTCCTCCGTTGAGGGCTATGGCTACACCTTC
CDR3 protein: CASSSSVEGYGYTF

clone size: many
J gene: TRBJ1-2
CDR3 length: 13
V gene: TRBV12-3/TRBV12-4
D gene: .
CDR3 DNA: TGTGCCAGCAGTTTCCTTTACCTTGGGGCGTACACCTTC
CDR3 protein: CASSFLYLGAYTF

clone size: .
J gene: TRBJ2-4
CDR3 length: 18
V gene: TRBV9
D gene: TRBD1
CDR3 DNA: TGTGCCAGCAGCGTAGCCTCATCACCCGGGACAGGGGAAAACATTCAGTACTTC
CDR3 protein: CASSVASSPGTGENIQYF

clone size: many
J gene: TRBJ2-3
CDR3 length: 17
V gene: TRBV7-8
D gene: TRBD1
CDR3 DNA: TGTGCCAGCAGCTTAGCGCCGGGACAGGGTAGCACAGATACGCAGTATTTT
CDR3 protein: CASSLAPGQGSTDTQYF

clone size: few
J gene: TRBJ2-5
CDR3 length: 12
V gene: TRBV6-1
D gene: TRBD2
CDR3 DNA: TGTACCAGCGGGGCAGCCGCAGAGACCCAGTACTTC
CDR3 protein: CTSGAAAETQYF

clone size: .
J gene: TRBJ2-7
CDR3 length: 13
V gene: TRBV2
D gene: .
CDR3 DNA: TGTGCCAGCACGAGGACACTTTTCTACGAGCAGTACTTC
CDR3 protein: CASTRTLFYEQYF

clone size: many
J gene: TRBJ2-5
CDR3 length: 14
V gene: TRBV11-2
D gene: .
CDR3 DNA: TGTGCCAGCAGCTTACTTCAGGGCAGGAAGACCCAGTACTTC
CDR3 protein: CASSLLQGRKTQYF

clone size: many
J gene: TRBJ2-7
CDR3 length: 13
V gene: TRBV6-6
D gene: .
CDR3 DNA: TGTGCCAGCAGTTACGGGAGTTTGGGGGAGCAGTACTTC
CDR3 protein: CASSYGSLGEQYF

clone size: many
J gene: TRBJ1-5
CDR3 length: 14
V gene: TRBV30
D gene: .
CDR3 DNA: TGTGCCTGGGCTTTAACAGTGGGGAATCAGCCCCAGCATTTT
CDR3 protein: CAWALTVGNQPQHF

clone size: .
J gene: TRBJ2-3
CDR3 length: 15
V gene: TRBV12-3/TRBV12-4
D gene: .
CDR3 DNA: TGTGCCAGCAGAACCGGACAGAGAAGCACAGATACGCAGTATTTT
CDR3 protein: CASRTGQRSTDTQYF

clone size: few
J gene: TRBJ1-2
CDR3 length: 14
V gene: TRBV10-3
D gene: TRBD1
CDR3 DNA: TGTGCCACCGAAGACGGGACAGGGCGTGTTGGCTACACCTTC
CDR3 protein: CATEDGTGRVGYTF

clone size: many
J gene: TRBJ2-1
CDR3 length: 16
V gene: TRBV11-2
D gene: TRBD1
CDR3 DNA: TGTGCCAGCAGCTCCGGGACAGGGTCCCCCTACAATGAGCAGTTCTTC
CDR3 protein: CASSSGTGSPYNEQFF

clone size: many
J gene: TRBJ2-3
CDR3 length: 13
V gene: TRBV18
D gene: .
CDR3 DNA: TGTGCCAGCTCACCTCGAGTCACAGATACGCAGTATTTT
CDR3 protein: CASSPRVTDTQYF

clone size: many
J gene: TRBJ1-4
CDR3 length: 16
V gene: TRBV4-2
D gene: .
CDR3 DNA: TGTGCCAGCAGCCAAGTCGGGGATTCAACTAATGAAAAACTGTTTTTT
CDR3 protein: CASSQVGDSTNEKLFF

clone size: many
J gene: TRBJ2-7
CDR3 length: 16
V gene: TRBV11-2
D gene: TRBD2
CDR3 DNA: TGTGCCAGCAGCTTGGGCGGGACTAGCAGCCTGACCGAGCAGTACTTC
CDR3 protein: CASSLGGTSSLTEQYF

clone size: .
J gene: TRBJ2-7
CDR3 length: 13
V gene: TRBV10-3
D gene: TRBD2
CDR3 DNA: TGTGCCAGCAACCCGGGGGGGACCTACGAGCAGTACTTC
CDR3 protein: CASNPGGTYEQYF

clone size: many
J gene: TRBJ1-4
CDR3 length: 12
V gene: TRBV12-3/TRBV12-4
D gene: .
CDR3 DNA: TGTGCCAGCAAGGGGTTAAATGAAAAACTGTTTTTT
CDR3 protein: CASKGLNEKLFF

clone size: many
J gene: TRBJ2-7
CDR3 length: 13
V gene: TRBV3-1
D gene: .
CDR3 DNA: TGTGCCAGCAGCCAGCAAGGGAGCTACGAGCAGTACTTC
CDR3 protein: CASSQQGSYEQYF

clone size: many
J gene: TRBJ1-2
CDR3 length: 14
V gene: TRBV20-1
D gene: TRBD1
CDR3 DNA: TGCAGTGCTACTACAGGGGTCCTCTTCTATGGCTACACCTTC
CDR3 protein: CSATTGVLFYGYTF

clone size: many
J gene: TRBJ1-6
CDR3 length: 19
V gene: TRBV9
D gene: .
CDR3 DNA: TGTGCCAGCAGCCCTTCCGGGGTTTTCCTTCCCGTACATAATTCACCCCTCCACTTT
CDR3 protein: CASSPSGVFLPVHNSPLHF

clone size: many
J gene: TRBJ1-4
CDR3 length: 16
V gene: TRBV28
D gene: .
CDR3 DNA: TGTGCCAGCAGTTTCCGAGGCGGGACGGCGGGTGAAAAACTGTTTTTT
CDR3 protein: CASSFRGGTAGEKLFF

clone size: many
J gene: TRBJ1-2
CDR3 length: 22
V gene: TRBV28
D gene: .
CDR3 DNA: TGTGCCAGCAGTTCTATTTCCCCCAGGACAGAACCGTCTGTCCGGTCTCTCTATGGCTACACCTTC
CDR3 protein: CASSSISPRTEPSVRSLYGYTF

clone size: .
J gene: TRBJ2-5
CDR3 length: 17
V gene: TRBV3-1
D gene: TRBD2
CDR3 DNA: TGTGCCAGCAGCCATCGACTAGCGGGACCCCGGGGAGAGACCCAGTACTTC
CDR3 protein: CASSHRLAGPRGETQYF

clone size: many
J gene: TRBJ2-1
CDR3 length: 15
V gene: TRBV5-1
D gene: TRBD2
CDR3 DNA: TGCGCCAGCAGTCCGGGGGGGAGGTCCTACAATGAGCAGTTCTTC
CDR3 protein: CASSPGGRSYNEQFF

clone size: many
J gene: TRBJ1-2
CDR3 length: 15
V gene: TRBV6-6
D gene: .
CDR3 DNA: TGTGCCAGCAGTTACGGCAGGGCCCTTAACTATGGCTACACCTTC
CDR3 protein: CASSYGRALNYGYTF

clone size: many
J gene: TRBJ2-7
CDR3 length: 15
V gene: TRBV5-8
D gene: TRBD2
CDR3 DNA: TGTGCCAGCAGCCCCAGGACTAGACTGGCCTACGAGCAGTACTTC
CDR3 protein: CASSPRTRLAYEQYF

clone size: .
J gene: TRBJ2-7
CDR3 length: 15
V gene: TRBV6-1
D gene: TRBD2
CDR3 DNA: TGTGCCAGCAGAATCTTAGCGGGGGGGCCGCTCGAGCAGTACTTC
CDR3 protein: CASRILAGGPLEQYF